One and the same sample provided the 8 T cell receptor beta chains below, sequenced in a study of blood T cells in healthy people across ages. A J-beta primer mix and a sample-barcoded 5' primer were used in a second PCR of roughly 7 to 12 cycles. TCRdb ran MiXCR on the 5' RACE reads and lists one entry per CDR3 protein. The data contain approximately 670,000 distinct CDR3 sequences, less than 45% of them singletons. The sample comprised blood. Every receptor here comes from an elderly man in good health.

Concerning this clonotype itself: The junction and the germline gene differ at one end; a read error may be behind it. This rearrangement joins TRBV12-3 or TRBV12-4 to TRBJ2-5; possibly TRBD2 for D (6 bases). The CDR3 has 14 residues. The DNA for the CDR3 is TGCGCCAGCGGTTTTGCGGGGAACCAAGAGACCCAGTACTTC. Translating gives CASGFAGNQETQYF.

The V and J genes are TRBV20-1 and TRBJ1-1; D ambiguous. Germline V gene sequence: CDR1 DFQATT, CDR2 SNEGSKA (reference sequence). V was cut by 6 bases and J by 1 base, with 15 bases left in between. The CDR3 is made up of 14 amino acids. In DNA form, the CDR3 reads TGCAGTGCCACTGGCGGTTCGGCGAACACTGAAGCTTTCTTT. It codes for CSATGGSANTEAFF.

Notes on this clonotype: One end of the junction is discordant with germline, which a read error may explain. This chain links TRBV12-3 or TRBV12-4 with TRBJ1-2; D is unresolved. There are 12 residues in the CDR3. CDR3 in amino acids: CAGSSDFGGYTF. Written as DNA, the CDR3 is TGTGCCGGCAGTTCGGATTTTGGGGGCTACACCTTC.

The V gene is TRBV21-1, the J gene TRBJ2-5; the D call TRBD1 from the table was never checked on the DNA. TRBV21-1 is reported as a pseudogene. CDR3 length: 19 residues. CDR3 bases: TGTGCCAGCAGCAAATTCCTTCCTGGCAGGGTGGTTTCGCAAGAGACCCAGTACTTC. Protein: CASSKFLPGRVVSQETQYF.

This clonotype showed up just a few times. V usage is TRBV25-1 and J usage is TRBJ2-1; D possibly corresponds to TRBD1 (5 bases). Trimming removed 2 bases at V and 4 bases at J, with 15 bases between. This CDR3 is 16 amino acids long. The germline gives CDR1 MGHDK, CDR2 SYGVNS. CDR3 sequence reads: CASSEDQVPGYNEQFF. CDR3 bases: TGTGCCAGCAGTGAAGATCAAGTCCCAGGGTACAATGAGCAGTTCTTC.

The chain couples TRBV10-3 to TRBJ2-1; unclear D gene. V lost 3 bases and J lost 4, with 4 bases in between. The CDR3 is made up of 12 amino acids. Germline values: CDR1 ENHRY, CDR2 SYGVKD. The DNA of the CDR3 is TGTGCCATCAGTGACACATACAATGAGCAGTTCTTC. Translation: CAISDTYNEQFF.

This clonotype was counted at least ten times. This chain uses TRBV20-1 with TRBJ1-2, with a possible D match to TRBD1 (6 bases). The CDR3 is 13 residues long. Between the trimmed V and J ends, which lost 5 bases and 3 bases, there was a span of 13 bases. Per germline, CDR1 DFQATT and CDR2 SNEGSKA (reference sequence). For the CDR3, the DNA is TGCAGTGCTTGGAACAGGGTGGACTATGGCTACACCTTC. Translating it yields CSAWNRVDYGYTF.

This rearrangement joins TRBV27 to TRBJ2-7, with 13 bases lining up with TRBD2. The germline gives CDR1 MNHEY, CDR2 SMNVEV (reference sequence). This CDR3 region has 16 residues. Trimming took 5 bases from V and 4 from J; bases not matched to a gene: 8. CDR3 in DNA: TGTGCCAGCAGTGTGAGGACTAGCGGGAGAAGGTACGAGCAGTACTTC. This gives the protein CASSVRTSGRRYEQYF.